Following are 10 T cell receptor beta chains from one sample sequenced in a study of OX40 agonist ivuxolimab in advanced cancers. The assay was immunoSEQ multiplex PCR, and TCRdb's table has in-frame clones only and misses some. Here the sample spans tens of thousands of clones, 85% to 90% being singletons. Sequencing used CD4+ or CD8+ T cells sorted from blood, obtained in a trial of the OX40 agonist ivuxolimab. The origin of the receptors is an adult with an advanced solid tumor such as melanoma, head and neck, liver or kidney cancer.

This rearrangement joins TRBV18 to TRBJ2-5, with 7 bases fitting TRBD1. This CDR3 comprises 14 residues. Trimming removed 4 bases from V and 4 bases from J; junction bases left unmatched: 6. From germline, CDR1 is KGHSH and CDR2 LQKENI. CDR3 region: CASSLDRVGETQYF. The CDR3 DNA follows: TGTGCCAGCTCACTAGACAGGGTCGGAGAGACCCAGTACTTC.

This CDR3 is CAWSGAAVVSTDTQYF. In DNA, the CDR3 is TGTGCCTGGAGTGGGGCGGCGGTCGTCTCCACAGATACGCAGTATTTT. The chain couples TRBV30 to TRBJ2-3; D is ambiguous. Per germline, CDR1 GTSNPN and CDR2 SVGIG (reference sequence). This CDR3 comprises 16 residues. The V end was cut by 1 base, the J end by 2 bases, with 16 bases between.

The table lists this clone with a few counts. Here the CDR3 reads CASSLSGQPTDTQYF. In nucleotides, the CDR3 is TGTGCCAGCAGCCTATCGGGACAGCCGACTGATACGCAGTATTTT. The chain uses TRBV9 and TRBJ2-3; 7 bases fit TRBD1. Trimming took 4 bases from V and 6 from J; bases not matched to a gene: 11. CDR1 SGDLS and CDR2 YYNGEE come from the germline V gene. The length of the CDR3 is 15 residues. The entire variable domain, with the rest obtained from reference TRBV9 and TRBJ2-3, is as follows: DSGVTQTPKHLITATGQRVTLRCSPRSGDLSVYWYQQSLDQGLQFLIQYYNGEERAKGNILERFSAQQFPDLHSELNLSSLELGDSALYFCASSLSGQPTDTQYFGPGTRLTVL.

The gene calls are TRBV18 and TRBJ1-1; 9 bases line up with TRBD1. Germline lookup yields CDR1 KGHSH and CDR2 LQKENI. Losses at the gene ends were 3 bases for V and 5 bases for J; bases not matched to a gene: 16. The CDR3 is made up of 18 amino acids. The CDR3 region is CASSPQPGQGTSSTEAFF. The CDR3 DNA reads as TGTGCCAGCTCACCGCAACCGGGACAGGGAACATCATCTACTGAAGCTTTCTTT.

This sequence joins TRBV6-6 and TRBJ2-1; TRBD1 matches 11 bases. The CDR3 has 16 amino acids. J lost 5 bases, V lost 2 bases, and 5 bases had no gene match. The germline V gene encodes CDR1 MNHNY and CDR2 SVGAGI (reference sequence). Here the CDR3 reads CASSYPAGQGDNEQFF. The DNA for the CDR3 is TGTGCCAGCAGTTACCCCGCGGGACAGGGGGACAATGAGCAGTTCTTC.

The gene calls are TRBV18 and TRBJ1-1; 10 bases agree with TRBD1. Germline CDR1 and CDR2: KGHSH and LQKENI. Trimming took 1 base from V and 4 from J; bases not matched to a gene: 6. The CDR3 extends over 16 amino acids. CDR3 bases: TGTGCCAGCTCACCACGTTTTGGGACAGGGGCCACTGAAGCTTTCTTT. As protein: CASSPRFGTGATEAFF.

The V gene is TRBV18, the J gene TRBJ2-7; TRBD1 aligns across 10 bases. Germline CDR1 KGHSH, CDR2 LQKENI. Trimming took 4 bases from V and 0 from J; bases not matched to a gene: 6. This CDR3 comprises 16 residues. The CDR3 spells CASSQPGQGSSYEQYF. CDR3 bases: TGTGCCAGCTCACAGCCGGGACAGGGGAGCTCCTACGAGCAGTACTTC.

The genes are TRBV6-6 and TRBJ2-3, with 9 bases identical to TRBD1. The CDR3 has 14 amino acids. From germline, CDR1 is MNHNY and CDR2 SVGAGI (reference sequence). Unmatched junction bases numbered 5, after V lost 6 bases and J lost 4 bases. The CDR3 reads CASSPGQGPDTQYF. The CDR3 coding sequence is TGTGCCAGCAGCCCAGGACAGGGGCCAGATACGCAGTATTTT.

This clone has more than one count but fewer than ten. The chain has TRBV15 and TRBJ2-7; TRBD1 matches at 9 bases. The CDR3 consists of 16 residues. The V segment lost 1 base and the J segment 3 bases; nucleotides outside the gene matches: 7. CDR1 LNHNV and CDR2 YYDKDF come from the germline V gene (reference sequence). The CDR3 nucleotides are TGTGCCACCAGCAGAGTAAGGACAGGGGCGTTCTACGAGCAGTACTTC. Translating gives CATSRVRTGAFYEQYF.

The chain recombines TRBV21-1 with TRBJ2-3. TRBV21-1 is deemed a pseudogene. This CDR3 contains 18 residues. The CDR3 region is CASSKPLPRVGPSDTQYF. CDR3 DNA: TGTGCCAGCAGCAAACCCCTCCCCAGGGTGGGACCTTCAGATACGCAGTATTTT.